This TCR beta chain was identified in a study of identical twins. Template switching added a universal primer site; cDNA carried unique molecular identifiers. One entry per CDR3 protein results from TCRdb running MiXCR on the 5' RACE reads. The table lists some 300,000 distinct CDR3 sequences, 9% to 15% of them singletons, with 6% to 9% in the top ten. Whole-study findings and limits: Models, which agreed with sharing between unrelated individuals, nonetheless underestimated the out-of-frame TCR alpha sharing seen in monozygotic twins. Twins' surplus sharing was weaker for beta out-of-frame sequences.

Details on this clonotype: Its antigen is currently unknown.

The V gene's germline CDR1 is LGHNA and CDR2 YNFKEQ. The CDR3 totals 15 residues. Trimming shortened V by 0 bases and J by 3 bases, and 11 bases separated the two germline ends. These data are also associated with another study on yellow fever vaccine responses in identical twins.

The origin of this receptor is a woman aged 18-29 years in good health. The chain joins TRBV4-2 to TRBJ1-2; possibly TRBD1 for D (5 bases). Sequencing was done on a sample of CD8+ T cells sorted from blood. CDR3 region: CASSQERGGDYGYTF. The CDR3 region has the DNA TGTGCCAGCAGCCAAGAGAGGGGAGGTGACTATGGCTACACCTTC.